This T cell receptor beta chain emerged from a study of human T cells and chemical hapten exposure. Time point indicated: patch test 3, about 24 weeks after DPC sensitization. Documented treatment: therapeutic diphenylcyclopropenone sensitization with weekly scalp DPC. Trimming left V 6 bases short and J 5 bases short, with 14 bases between. The CDR3 sequence is 13 residues long. CDR1 and CDR2 (germline): SQVTM, ANQGSEA. One entry per CDR3 protein, called by TCRdb with MiXCR from the RACE reads. The table records roughly 100,000 distinct CDR3 sequences, under 40% of them present only once. The receptor comes from a man aged 35 to 55 with alopecia areata. Some clones in this sample may be carry-over from other donors' samples. Sample: whole blood, taken in connection with sensitization to the hapten diphenylcyclopropenone (DPC). This chain links TRBV29-1 with TRBJ2-1, with unresolved D. CDR3 region: CSVTRNRNNEQFF. The CDR3 coding sequence is TGCAGCGTGACGAGGAACCGAAACAATGAGCAGTTCTTC.